This entry lists 10 T cell receptor beta chains sequenced from one sample in a study of cytomegalovirus exposure and HLA in healthy donors. PCR employed 60 Vbeta and 13 Jbeta primers. TCRdb keeps only in-frame clones here, not all; method: immunoSEQ multiplex PCR. The sample consists of about 120,000 clones, 77% of them appearing once. Sequencing was performed on PBMCs. Receptors were obtained from a man between 18 and 29 years old in good health and CMV-seropositive.

The chain is built from TRBV7-9 and TRBJ1-5; D ambiguous. The CDR3 spans 13 residues. Per germline, CDR1 SEHNR and CDR2 FQNEAQ (reference sequence). V was shortened by 5 bases and J by 4 bases, with 9 bases between the two germline ends. DNA for the CDR3: TGTGCCAGCAGCGGAGGTAAGAATCAGCCCCAGCATTTT. This sequence encodes CASSGGKNQPQHF.

The chain joins TRBV29-1 to TRBJ2-7; weak D call: TRBD1 (6 bases). Between the trimmed V and J ends, which lost 4 bases and 7 bases, there was a span of 17 bases. This CDR3 is built from 13 residues. Germline loops: CDR1 SQVTM, CDR2 ANQGSEA. CDR3 in DNA: TGCAGCGTTGCCGGGACAAGTTCTGGGGAGCAGTACTTC. Its translation is CSVAGTSSGEQYF.

V gene TRBV5-1 combines with J gene TRBJ1-2; D possibly corresponds to TRBD1 (6 bases). Germline CDR1 reads SGHRS; CDR2 reads YFSETQ. The CDR3 runs 14 residues. Trimming took 4 bases from V and 7 from J, leaving 17 bases between them. As DNA, the CDR3 is TGCGCCAGCAGCCCCGGGGGGGCCGAGGGTGGCTACACCTTC. This encodes CASSPGGAEGGYTF.

The CDR3 DNA is TGTGCCAGCAGCGTAGTGGAGACTAGCCCCGCTGGGGAGCAGTACTTC. Its protein is CASSVVETSPAGEQYF. The chain couples TRBV9 to TRBJ2-7; 7 nucleotides match TRBD2. V lost 0 bases, J lost 7 bases, and 13 bases stayed unmatched. Per germline, CDR1 SGDLS and CDR2 YYNGEE. The CDR3 has 16 residues.

This chain uses TRBV9 with TRBJ1-1, with D maybe TRBD1 (6 bases). This CDR3 is built from 13 residues. Germline lookup yields CDR1 SGDLS and CDR2 YYNGEE. V lost 5 bases, J lost 4 bases, and 12 bases lay in between. The CDR3 spells CASSAQGTTEAFF. The CDR3 coding sequence is TGTGCCAGCAGTGCACAGGGAACCACTGAAGCTTTCTTT.

This clone was recorded a few times. The chain has TRBV27 and TRBJ2-1; D may be TRBD1 (6 bases). Per the germline V gene, CDR1 is MNHEY and CDR2 is SMNVEV (reference sequence). Trimming took off 6 bases at V and 8 bases at J, with 17 bases between the two ends. The CDR3 spans 14 residues. The CDR3 is CASRPTGYGDEQFF. Here the CDR3 DNA reads TGTGCCAGCAGGCCTACAGGGTATGGGGATGAGCAGTTCTTC.

With respect to this clone: An end of the junction differs from the germline gene, which may be a read error. The gene calls are TRBV7-9 and TRBJ1-2; D remains unclear. Looked up from germline, CDR1 is SEHNR and CDR2 is FQNEAQ (reference sequence). The CDR3 runs to 18 residues. CDR3 sequence: CSSSSQIIRETPNYGYTF. DNA of the CDR3: TGTTCCAGCAGCTCCCAAATAATTCGGGAAACTCCTAACTATGGCTACACCTTC.

This clone was seen a handful of times. The V call is TRBV7-9, the J call TRBJ1-2, with TRBD1 matching 8 bases. Germline V gene data show CDR1 as SEHNR and CDR2 as FQNEAQ (reference sequence). This CDR3 comprises 13 residues. V lost 2 bases and J lost 8; bases outside the gene matches: 4. This CDR3 reads CASSLKDRGGYTF. The CDR3 DNA reads TGTGCCAGCAGCTTAAAAGACAGGGGCGGCTACACCTTC.

V usage is TRBV4-2 and J usage is TRBJ2-5; 12 bases line up with TRBD2. CDR1 and CDR2 from the germline V gene are LGHNA and YNFKEQ. V was pared by 0 bases and J by 5 bases, with 7 bases of the junction left unmatched. This CDR3 has 17 amino acids. The CDR3 bases are TGTGCCAGCAGCCAAGAGGCTAGCGGGGGGGCCCGGGAGACCCAGTACTTC. This gives the protein CASSQEASGGARETQYF.

This clone appeared a single time. The V call is TRBV11-1, the J call TRBJ1-1; the D is unclear. This CDR3 region has 16 residues. Germline V CDR1 and CDR2: SGHAT, FQDESV (reference sequence). The V end lost 4 bases, the J end lost 0 bases, and 15 bases lay between the germline ends. In DNA form, the CDR3 reads TGTGCCAGCAGCTCAAAGGGAGGACGGTTGAACACTGAAGCTTTCTTT. As protein: CASSSKGGRLNTEAFF.